This entry concerns a single T cell receptor beta chain. Its antigen is as yet unknown. These data are taken from a study of PD-1 blockade in classical Hodgkin lymphoma. Whole-study findings and limits: For complete responders, baseline diversity was comparable to that of newly diagnosed patients. It was CD4+ TCR diversity, not CD8+, that rose significantly by C4D1.

Germline CDR1 and CDR2: SGHDT and YYEEEE. The V segment lost 4 bases and the J segment 2 bases; nucleotides outside the gene matches: 6. The length of the CDR3 is 14 residues. This table comes from immunoSEQ multiplex PCR, and its TCRdb copy is limited to in-frame clones, with some not included. The data contain 20,000 to 25,000 clones, roughly two thirds of them singletons. Relapse after autologous stem cell transplantation occurred in every patient, and brentuximab vedotin exposure varied. Complete response, partial response or progressive disease were the best responses. The sequencing here drew on peripheral blood mononuclear cells (PBMCs), taken at baseline. The source is a human donor with classical Hodgkin lymphoma. The chain employs TRBV5-6 and TRBJ2-7; TRBD2 aligns across 7 bases. The CDR3 sequence is CASSPTGRAYEQYF. For the CDR3, the DNA is TGTGCCAGCAGCCCGACTGGGAGGGCCTACGAGCAGTACTTC.